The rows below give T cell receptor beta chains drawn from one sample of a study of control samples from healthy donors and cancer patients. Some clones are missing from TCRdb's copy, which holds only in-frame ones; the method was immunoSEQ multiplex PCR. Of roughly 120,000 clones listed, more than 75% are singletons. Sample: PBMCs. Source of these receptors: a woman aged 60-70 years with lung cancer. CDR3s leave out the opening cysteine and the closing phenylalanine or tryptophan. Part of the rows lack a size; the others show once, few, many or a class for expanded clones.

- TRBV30 AWSEGLTDTQY
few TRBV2 ASTESLGQETYGYT
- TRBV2 ASSEWDRVNGNQPQH
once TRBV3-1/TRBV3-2 ASSHSSGGGADTQY
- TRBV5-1 ASSWGPGQKLNTEAF
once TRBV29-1 SASVGGYSVNYEQY
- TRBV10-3 AISESIAGTGGPNYGYT
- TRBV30 AWSVQGGQGQAF
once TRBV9 ASSPGQANTEAF
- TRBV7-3 ASSLNPGGPGAEAF
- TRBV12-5 ASGLETGGRETQY
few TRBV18 ASSLTSGTGNYEQY
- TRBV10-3 AISASGITNEKLF
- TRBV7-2 ASSLVSGLAGANVLT
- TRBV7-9 ASRPDRRQALSGANVLT
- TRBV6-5 ASSPGQLSNEKLF
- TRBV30 AWSLSGGWGNTIY
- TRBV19 ASSIVGYNEQF
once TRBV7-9 ASSLWTGGNPETQY
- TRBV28 ASKIPGDSYEQY
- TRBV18 ASSPDSGRDSTIY
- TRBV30 AWSDTLTVLRGYT
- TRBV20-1 SGFQGYEQY
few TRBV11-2 ASSPALAVFYNEQF
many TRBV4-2 ASSLTAESSYNEQF
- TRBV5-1 ASSPEGVSGGPSTDTQY
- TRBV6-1 ASSEYLFGGTGSRSNQPQH
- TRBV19 ASSPQQGWGADTQY
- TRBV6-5 ASRTGLAFAGELF
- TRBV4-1 ASSQILQGNYGYT
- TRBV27 ASSFGVASGIYEQY
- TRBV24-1 ATSGTFGPLGENTEAF
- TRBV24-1 ATSDPGTSGSLWETQY
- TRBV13 ASSLGVGTNYGYT
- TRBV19 ASSLDTIFVGSANEKLF
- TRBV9 ASSVGGVSSGNTIY
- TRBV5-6 ASSLNRGPLGPQH
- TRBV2 ASKGTSGNNEQF
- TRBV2 ASRRQGEMGEKLF
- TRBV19 ASSIGETRSSYEQY
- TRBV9 ASSGLGGSGANVLT
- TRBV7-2 ASSRRDTQETQY
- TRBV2 ASSGTEAF
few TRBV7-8 ASSLAETGYNEQF
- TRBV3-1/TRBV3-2 ASSSQGASGYT